The entry below describes one TCR beta chain. This receptor's antigen is unknown. No base qualities exist here, and no much larger clone lies one base off it. The CDR3 runs 14 amino acids, cysteine and phenylalanine included. Left in the record is the CDR3 DNA by itself, 42 bases read in frame from the first base. Trimming at the junction amounts to 0 bases on V and 4 bases on J, and the germline ends lie 10 bases apart. CDR1 SGHRS and CDR2 YFSETQ are derived from the germline V gene. Donors were healthy HIV-negative adults with no recently reported acute infections or vaccinations. Every donor was a Caucasian adult living in Nashville, Tennessee, USA. CD4+ T cells were enriched through magnetic negative selection, after which naive cells were positively selected on CD45RA and the remaining negative fraction served as the memory subset. Blood was obtained by leukapheresis, after which PBMCs were separated by Ficoll-Histopaque density gradient centrifugation and cryopreserved in liquid nitrogen vapor phase. Analytical flow cytometry was used to check the purity and quantity of every magnetically sorted T cell population. Genomic DNA was isolated from every sorted fraction and measured by UV absorbance on a Nanodrop 2000c.

This specimen belongs to a study of shared clonotypes between healthy human individuals (dated by TCRdb to about 2020). Turning to the overall study: A couple of women and a few men aged 18 to 49 years were included in the cohort. Per donor, three plates each were used for CD4 naive and CD4 memory, two for CD8 naive, and one for CD8 memory. To estimate repertoire size and how much clonotype sharing occurs between individuals, the study deeply sequenced the blood TCR repertoires of five healthy adults. To increase sequencing depth and limit assay-specific biases, TCR repertoire library preparation and sequencing were carried out by different laboratories using diverse techniques. Per donor, leukapheresis produced somewhere between about 0.94 and 8.9 billion PBMCs. The study at large found these results: Because the study included a small number of donors, the genetic and exposure-history diversity represented was limited. Sharing across a few donors was observed for around 4.8% of naive CD4, around 3.5% of naive CD8, around 2.5% of memory CD4, and roughly 0.4% of memory CD8 clonotypes. Pairwise subsampling led to the expectation that sequencing depth would affect the degree of clonotype sharing among donors. Larger estimated clonotype richness was generally found for naive subsets than for memory subsets. Incomplete sequencing was indicated by rarefaction of sorted-subset datasets, despite the large sequencing depth. Compared with non-shared clonotypes, clonotypes shared by all four sorted-subset donors had higher generation probabilities. Sampling was limited to blood, and TCR repertoires in tissue likely differ from TCR repertoires in blood.

TCR CDR3 regions were amplified from genomic DNA by multiplex PCR using the deep immunoSEQ assay. Extracted genomic DNA from each cell subset was distributed evenly across all wells of several immunoSEQ 96-well plates, and each plate was treated as a replicate. For sorted subsets, each replicate PCR was loaded with 200 ng genomic DNA, equivalent to about 33,000 T cell genomes. Purified libraries were quantified with a Qubit 3.0 fluorometer, sized on a Bioanalyzer 2100, and re-quantified with the KAPA Library Quantification kit. Every immunoSEQ 96-well plate was sequenced on a separate single-read 150-cycle Illumina NextSeq 550 flow cell. In the original analysis: The immunoSEQ output contained only junctional sequences without quality scores, so filtering could not match that applied to full-length reads. To assign V/J genes and CDR3, sequences were annotated against IMGT germline references using PyIR, a Python wrapper for IgBLAST v1.9. Reads were filtered out if the reads had weak V/J assignments (E-value above 1e-6), no CDR3, stop codons, out-of-frame junctions, or ambiguous translated residues. V3J clonotypes were defined by identical inferred V gene, J gene, and CDR3 amino acid sequence. The percentage overlap between two repertoires was calculated by dividing the number of shared unique clonotypes by the size of the smaller repertoire. Repertoire richness was assessed with RTK rarefaction, the Chao1 estimator, and Recon v2.1 estimates of unobserved clonotypes. Generation probabilities were computed with OLGA for all TCRbeta clonotypes obtained by the gDNA method from a handful of donors. Held by TCRdb, this immuneACCESS table contains in-frame sequences only and omits some clones. Under half of the omission traces to an unresolved V gene where checked; the cause of the rest is unknown. Clone size and V and J calls were adopted from that table, with D and trimming inferred from the DNA. For this sample the table gives over 950,000 clones, of which approximately 80% were detected only once. The ten largest clonotypes hold roughly 0.82% of the sample.

This clonotype was sampled from a young man in good health. Some clones in this sample may be carry-over from other donors' samples. The sequencing input was memory CD4+ T cells from PBMCs. Read against the paper, the sample's cell subset or site label means: CD45RA-negative fraction. The chain joins TRBV5-1 to TRBJ1-2; the D region possibly corresponds to TRBD1 (6 bases align). The DNA sequence is TGCGCCAGCAGCTTGGAAAGGGGGGCCTATGGCTACACCTTC. This codes for CASSLERGAYGYTF.